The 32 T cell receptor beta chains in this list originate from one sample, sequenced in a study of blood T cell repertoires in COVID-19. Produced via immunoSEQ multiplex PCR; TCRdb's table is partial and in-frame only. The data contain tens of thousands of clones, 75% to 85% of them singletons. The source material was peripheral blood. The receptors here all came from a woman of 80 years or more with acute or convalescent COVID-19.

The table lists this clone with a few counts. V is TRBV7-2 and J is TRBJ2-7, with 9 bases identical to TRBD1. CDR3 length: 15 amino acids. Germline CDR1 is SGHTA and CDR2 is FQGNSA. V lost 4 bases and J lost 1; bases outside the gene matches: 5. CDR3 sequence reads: CASSSYGTGSYEQYF. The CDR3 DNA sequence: TGTGCCAGCAGCTCTTACGGGACAGGGTCCTACGAGCAGTACTTC. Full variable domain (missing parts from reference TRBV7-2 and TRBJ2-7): GAGVSQSPSNKVTEKGKDVELRCDPISGHTALYWYRQSLGQGLEFLIYFQGNSAPDKSGLPSDRFSAERTGGSVSTLTIQRTQQEDSAVYLCASSSYGTGSYEQYFGPGTRLTVT.

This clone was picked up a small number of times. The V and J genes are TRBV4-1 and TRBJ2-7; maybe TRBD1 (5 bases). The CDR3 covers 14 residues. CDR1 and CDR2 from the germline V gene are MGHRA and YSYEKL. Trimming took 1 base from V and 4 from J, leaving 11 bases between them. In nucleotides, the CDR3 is TGCGCCAGCAGCCAAGCAGGGTTTCTGTACGAGCAGTACTTC. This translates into CASSQAGFLYEQYF.

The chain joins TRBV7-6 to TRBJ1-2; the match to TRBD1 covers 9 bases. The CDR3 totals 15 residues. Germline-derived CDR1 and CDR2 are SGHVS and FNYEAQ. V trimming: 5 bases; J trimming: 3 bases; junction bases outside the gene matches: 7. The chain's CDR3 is CASSPGQGAHYGYTF. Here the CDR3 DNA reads TGTGCCAGCAGCCCGGGACAGGGAGCCCACTATGGCTACACCTTC.

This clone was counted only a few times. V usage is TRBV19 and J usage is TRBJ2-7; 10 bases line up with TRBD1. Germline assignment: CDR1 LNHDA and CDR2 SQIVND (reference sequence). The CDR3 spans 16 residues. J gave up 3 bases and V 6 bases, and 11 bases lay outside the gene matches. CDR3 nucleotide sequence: TGTGCCAGTAGGCCTCCCACCGGGGACAGGGGCTACGAGCAGTACTTC. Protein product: CASRPPTGDRGYEQYF.

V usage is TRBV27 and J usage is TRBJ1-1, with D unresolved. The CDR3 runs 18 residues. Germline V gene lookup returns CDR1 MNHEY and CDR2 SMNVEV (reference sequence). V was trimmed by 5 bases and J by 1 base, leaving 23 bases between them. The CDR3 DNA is TGTGCCAGCAGTCCGTTACACCGGGTGAGGCCTGAGAACACTGAAGCTTTCTTT. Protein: CASSPLHRVRPENTEAFF.

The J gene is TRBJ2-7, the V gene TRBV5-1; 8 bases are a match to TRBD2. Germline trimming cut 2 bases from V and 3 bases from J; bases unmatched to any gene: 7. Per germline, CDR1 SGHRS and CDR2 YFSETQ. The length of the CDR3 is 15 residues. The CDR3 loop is CASSLPGTRGYEQYF. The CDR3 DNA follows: TGCGCCAGCAGCTTACCAGGGACTAGGGGCTACGAGCAGTACTTC.

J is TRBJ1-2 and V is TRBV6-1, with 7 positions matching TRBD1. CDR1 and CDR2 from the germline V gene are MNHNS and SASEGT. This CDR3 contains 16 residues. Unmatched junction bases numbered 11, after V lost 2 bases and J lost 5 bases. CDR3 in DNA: TGTGCCAGCAGTGAAAGGGCGGGACAGCGGATGTATGGCTACACCTTC. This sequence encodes CASSERAGQRMYGYTF.

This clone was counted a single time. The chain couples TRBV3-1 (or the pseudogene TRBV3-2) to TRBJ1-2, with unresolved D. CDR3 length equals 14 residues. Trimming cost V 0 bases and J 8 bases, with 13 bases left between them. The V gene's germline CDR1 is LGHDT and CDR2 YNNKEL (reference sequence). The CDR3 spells CASSQDSEGRGYTF. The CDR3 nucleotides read TGTGCCAGCAGCCAAGATTCTGAGGGTAGGGGCTACACCTTC.

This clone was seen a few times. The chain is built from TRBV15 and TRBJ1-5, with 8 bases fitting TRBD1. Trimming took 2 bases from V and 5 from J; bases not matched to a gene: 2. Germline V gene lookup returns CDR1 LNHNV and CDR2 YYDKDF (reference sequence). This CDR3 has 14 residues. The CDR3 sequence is CATSRNRGYQPQHF. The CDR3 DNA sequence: TGTGCCACCAGCAGAAACAGGGGGTATCAGCCCCAGCATTTT.

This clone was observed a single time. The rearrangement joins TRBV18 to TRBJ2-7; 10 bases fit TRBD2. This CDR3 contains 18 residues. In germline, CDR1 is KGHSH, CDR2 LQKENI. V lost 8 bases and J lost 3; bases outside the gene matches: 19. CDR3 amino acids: CASQIQVGPSGSSYEQYF. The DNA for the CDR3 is TGTGCCAGCCAGATTCAGGTGGGCCCTAGCGGGAGTAGCTACGAGCAGTACTTC.

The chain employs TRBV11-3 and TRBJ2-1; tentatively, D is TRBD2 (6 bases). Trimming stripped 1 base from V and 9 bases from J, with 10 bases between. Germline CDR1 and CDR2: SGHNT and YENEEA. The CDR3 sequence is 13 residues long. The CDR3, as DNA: TGTGCCAGCAGCTTAGTCTCCGGGGGTGAGCAGTTCTTC. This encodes CASSLVSGGEQFF.

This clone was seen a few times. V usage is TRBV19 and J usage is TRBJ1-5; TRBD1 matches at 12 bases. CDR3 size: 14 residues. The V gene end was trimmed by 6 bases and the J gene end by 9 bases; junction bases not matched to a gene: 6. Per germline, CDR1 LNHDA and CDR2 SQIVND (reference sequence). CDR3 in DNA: TGTGCCAGTAGCCCCGGGACAGGGGGCCTGCCCCAGCATTTT. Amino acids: CASSPGTGGLPQHF.

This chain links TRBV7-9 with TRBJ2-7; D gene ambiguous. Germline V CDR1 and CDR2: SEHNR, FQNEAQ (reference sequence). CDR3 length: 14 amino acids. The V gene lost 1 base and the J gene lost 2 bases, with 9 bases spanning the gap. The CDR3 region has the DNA TGTGCCAGCAGCTTAGACTACCACACCTACGAGCAGTACTTC. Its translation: CASSLDYHTYEQYF.

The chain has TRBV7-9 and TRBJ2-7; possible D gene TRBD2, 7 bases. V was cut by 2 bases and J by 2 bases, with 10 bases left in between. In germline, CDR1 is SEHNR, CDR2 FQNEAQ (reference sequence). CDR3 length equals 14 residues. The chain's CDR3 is CASSLLRGPYEQYF. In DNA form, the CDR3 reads TGTGCCAGCAGCTTACTGCGGGGGCCCTACGAGCAGTACTTC.

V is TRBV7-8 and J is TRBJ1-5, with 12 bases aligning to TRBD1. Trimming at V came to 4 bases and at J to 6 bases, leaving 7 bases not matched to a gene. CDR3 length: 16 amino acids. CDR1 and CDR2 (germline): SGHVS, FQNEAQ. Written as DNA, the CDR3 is TGTGCCAGCAGCTCACCGGGACAGGGGGCAAGTCAGCCCCAGCATTTT. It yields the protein CASSSPGQGASQPQHF. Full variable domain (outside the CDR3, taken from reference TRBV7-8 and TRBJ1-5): GAGVSQSPRYKVAKRGQDVALRCDPISGHVSLFWYQQALGQGPEFLTYFQNEAQLDKSGLPSDRFFAERPEGSVSTLKIQRTQQEDSAVYLCASSSPGQGASQPQHFGDGTRLSIL.

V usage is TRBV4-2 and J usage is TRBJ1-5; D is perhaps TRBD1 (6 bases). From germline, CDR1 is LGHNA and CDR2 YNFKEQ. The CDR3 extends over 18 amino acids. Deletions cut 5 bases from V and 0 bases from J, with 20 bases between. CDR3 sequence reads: CASSYLQGAPNSNQPQHF. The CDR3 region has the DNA TGTGCCAGCAGCTACTTACAGGGAGCCCCTAATAGCAATCAGCCCCAGCATTTT.

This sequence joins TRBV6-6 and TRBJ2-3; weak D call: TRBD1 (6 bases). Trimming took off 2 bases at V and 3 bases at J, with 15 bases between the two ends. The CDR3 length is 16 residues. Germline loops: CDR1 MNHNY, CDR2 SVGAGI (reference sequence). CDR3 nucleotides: TGTGCCAGCAGTTACCGGCTAGGGGGAAGAACAGATACGCAGTATTTT. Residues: CASSYRLGGRTDTQYF.

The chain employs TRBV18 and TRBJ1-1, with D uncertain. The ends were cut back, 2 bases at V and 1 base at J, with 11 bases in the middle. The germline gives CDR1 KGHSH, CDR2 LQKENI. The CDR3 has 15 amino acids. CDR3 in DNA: TGTGCCAGCTCACCAGGTAGTCCGCCGAACACTGAAGCTTTCTTT. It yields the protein CASSPGSPPNTEAFF.

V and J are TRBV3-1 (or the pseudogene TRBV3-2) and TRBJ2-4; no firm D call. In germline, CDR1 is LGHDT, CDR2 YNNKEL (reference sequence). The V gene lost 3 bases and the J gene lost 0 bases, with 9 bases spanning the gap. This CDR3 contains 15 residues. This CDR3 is CASSQGAVAKNIQYF. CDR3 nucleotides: TGTGCCAGCAGCCAGGGTGCGGTAGCCAAAAACATTCAGTACTTC.

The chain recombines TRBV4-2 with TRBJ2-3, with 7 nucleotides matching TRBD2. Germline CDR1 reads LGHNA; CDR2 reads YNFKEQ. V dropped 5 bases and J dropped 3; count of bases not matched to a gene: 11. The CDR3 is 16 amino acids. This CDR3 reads CASSSLRGGKTDTQYF. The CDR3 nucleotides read TGTGCCAGCAGCTCCTTGCGGGGAGGGAAAACAGATACGCAGTATTTT.

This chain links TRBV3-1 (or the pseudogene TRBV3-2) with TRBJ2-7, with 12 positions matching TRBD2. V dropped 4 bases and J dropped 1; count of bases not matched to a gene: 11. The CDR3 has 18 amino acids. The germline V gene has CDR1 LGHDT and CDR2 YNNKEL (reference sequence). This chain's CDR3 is CASSRNNPGTSGSYEQYF. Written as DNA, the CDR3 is TGTGCCAGCAGCCGGAATAACCCCGGGACTAGCGGGTCCTACGAGCAGTACTTC.

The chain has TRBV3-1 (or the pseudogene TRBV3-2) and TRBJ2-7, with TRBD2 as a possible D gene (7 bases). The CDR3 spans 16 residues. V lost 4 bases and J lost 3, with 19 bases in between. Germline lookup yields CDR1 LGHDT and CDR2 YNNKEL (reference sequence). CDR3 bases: TGTGCCAGCAGCCCCACCTCCGCGGGGGCTATCTACGAGCAGTACTTC. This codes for CASSPTSAGAIYEQYF.

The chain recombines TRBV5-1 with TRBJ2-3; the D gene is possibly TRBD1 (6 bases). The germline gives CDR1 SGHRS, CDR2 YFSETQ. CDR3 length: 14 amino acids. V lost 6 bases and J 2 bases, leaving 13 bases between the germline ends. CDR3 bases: TGCGCCAGCAAGCTCAGGGGAAACACAGATACGCAGTATTTT. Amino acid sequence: CASKLRGNTDTQYF.

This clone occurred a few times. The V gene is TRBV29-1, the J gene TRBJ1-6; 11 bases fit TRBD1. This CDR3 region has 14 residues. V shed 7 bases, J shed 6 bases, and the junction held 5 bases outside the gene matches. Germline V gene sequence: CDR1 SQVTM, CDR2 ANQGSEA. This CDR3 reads CSARTGGGNSPLHF. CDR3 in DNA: TGCAGCGCCAGGACAGGGGGCGGTAATTCACCCCTCCACTTT.

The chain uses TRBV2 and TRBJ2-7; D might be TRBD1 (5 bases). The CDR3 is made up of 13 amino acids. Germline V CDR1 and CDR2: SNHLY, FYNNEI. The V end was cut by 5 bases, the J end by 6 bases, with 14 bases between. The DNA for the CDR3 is TGTGCCAGCAGTTTATCAGGGCTCGGCGAGCAGTACTTC. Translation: CASSLSGLGEQYF.

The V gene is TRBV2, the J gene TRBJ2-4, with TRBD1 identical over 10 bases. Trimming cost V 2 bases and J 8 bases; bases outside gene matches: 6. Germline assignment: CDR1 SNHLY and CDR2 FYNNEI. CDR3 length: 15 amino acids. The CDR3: CASSERRTGGDIQYF. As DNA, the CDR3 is TGTGCCAGCAGTGAACGGCGGACAGGGGGAGACATTCAGTACTTC.

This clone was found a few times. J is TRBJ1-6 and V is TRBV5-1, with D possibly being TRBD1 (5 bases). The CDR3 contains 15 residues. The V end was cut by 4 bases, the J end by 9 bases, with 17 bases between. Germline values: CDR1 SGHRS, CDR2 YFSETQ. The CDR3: CASSSTQGFFSPLHF. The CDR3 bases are TGCGCCAGCAGCAGTACCCAGGGTTTCTTTTCACCCCTCCACTTT.

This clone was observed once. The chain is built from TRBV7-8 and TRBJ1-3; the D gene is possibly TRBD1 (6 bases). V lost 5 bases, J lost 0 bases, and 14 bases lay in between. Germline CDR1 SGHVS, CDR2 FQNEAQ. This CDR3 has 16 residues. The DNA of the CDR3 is TGTGCCAGCAGCCAACAGGGACGGGCCTCTGGAAACACCATATATTTT. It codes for CASSQQGRASGNTIYF.

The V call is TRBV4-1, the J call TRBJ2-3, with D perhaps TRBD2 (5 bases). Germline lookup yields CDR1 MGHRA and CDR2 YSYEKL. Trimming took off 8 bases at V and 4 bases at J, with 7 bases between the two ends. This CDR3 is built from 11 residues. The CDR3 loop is CASGLSDTQYF. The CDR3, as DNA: TGCGCCAGCGGACTTTCAGATACGCAGTATTTT.

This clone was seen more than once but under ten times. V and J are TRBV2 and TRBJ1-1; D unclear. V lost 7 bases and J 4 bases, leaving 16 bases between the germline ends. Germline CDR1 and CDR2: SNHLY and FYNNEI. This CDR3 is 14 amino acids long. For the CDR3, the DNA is TGTGCCAGCACCCGAGAAGGGCGGGGCACTGAAGCTTTCTTT. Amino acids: CASTREGRGTEAFF. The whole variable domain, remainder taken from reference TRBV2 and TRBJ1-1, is EPEVTQTPSHQVTQMGQEVILRCVPISNHLYFYWYRQILGQKVEFLVSFYNNEISEKSEIFDDQFSVERPDGSNFTLKIRSTKLEDSAMYFCASTREGRGTEAFFGQGTRLTVV.

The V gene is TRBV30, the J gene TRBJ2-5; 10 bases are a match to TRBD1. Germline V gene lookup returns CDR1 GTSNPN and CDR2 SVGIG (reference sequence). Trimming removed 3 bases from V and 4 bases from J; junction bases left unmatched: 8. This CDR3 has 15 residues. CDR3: CAWSATTGGGETQYF. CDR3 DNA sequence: TGTGCCTGGAGCGCTACGACAGGGGGCGGAGAGACCCAGTACTTC.

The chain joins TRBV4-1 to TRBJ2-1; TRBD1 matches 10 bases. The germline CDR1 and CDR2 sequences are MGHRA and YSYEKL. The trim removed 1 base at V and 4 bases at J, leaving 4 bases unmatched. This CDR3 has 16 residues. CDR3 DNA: TGCGCCAGCAGCCAAGTACCGGGACAGGGGTACAATGAGCAGTTCTTC. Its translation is CASSQVPGQGYNEQFF.